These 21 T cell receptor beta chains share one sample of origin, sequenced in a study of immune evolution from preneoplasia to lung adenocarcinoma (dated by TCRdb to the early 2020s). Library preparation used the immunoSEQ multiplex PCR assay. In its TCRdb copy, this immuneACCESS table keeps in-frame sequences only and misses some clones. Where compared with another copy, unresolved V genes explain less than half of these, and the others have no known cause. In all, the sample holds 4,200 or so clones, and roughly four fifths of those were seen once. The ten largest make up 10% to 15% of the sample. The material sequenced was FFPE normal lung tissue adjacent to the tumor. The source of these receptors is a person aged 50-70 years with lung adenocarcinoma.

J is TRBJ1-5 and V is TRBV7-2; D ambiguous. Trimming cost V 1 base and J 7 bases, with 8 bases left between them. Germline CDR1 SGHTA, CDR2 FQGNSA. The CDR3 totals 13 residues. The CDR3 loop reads CASSLEIAQPQHF. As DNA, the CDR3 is TGTGCCAGCAGCTTAGAAATCGCGCAGCCCCAGCATTTT.

CDR3 protein: CASSSSGYGYTF. DNA of the CDR3: TGTGCCAGCAGCTCGAGTGGGTATGGCTACACCTTC. The gene calls are TRBV9 and TRBJ1-2; D is unclear. The germline V gene encodes CDR1 SGDLS and CDR2 YYNGEE. This CDR3 comprises 12 residues. V was shortened by 4 bases and J by 5 bases, with 9 bases between the two germline ends.

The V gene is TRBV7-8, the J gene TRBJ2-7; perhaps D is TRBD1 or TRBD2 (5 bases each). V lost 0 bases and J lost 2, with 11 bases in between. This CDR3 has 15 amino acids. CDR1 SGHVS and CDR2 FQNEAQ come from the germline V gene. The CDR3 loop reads CASSLAQGTAYEQYF. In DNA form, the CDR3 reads TGTGCCAGCAGCTTAGCGCAAGGGACGGCCTACGAGCAGTACTTC.

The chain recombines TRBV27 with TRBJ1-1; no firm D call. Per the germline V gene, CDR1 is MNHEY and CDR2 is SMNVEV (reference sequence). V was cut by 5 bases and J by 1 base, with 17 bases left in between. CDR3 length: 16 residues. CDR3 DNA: TGTGCCAGCAGTGCGGGAGTTACCGTTTCGAACACTGAAGCTTTCTTT. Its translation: CASSAGVTVSNTEAFF.

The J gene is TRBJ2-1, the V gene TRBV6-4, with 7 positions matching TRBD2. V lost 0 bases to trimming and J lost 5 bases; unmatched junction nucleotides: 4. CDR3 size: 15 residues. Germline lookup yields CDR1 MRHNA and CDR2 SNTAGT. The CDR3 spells CASSDSGGGNNEQFF. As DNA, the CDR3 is TGTGCCAGCAGTGACTCCGGCGGGGGAAACAATGAGCAGTTCTTC.

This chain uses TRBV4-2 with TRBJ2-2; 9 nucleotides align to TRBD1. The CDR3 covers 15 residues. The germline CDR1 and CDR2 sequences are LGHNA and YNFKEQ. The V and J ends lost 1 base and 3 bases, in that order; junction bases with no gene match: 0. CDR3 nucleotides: TGTGCCAGCAGCCAAGGGACAGGGGACACCGGGGAGCTGTTTTTT. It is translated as CASSQGTGDTGELFF.

The DNA for the CDR3 is TGTGCCAGCAGGGACTTCTCCTACGAGCAGTACTTC. Protein sequence: CASRDFSYEQYF. V gene TRBV25-1 combines with J gene TRBJ2-7, with D possibly being TRBD2 (5 bases). This CDR3 is 12 amino acids long. Trimming shortened V by 6 bases and J by 0 bases, and 6 bases separated the two germline ends. Germline CDR1 MGHDK, CDR2 SYGVNS.

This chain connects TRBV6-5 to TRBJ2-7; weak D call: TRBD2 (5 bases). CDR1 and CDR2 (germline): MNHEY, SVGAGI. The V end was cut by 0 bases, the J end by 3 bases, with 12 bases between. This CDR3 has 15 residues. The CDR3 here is CASSYSGTSVYEQYF. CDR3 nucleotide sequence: TGTGCCAGCAGTTACTCTGGAACTAGTGTCTACGAGCAGTACTTC.

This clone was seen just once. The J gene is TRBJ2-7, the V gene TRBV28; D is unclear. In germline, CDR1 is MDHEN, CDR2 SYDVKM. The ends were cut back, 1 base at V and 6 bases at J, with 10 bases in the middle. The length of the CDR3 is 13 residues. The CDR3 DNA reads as TGTGCCAGCAGTTTATATCGGCGCACCGAGCAGTACTTC. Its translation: CASSLYRRTEQYF. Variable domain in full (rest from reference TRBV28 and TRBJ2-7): DVKVTQSSRYLVKRTGEKVFLECVQDMDHENMFWYRQDPGLGLRLIYFSYDVKMKEKGDIPEGYSVSREKKERFSLILESASTNQTSMYLCASSLYRRTEQYFGPGTRLTVT.

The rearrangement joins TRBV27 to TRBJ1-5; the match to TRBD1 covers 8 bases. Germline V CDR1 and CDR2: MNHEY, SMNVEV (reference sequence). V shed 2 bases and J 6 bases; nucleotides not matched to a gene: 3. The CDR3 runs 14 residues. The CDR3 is CASSLRQGLQPQHF. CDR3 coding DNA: TGTGCCAGCAGTTTACGACAGGGGCTTCAGCCCCAGCATTTT.

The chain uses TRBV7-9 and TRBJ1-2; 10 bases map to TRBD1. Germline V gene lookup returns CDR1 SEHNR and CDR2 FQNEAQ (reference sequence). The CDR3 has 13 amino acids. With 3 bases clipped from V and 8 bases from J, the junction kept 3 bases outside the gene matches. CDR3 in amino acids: CASSLGQGMGYTF. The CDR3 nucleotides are TGTGCCAGCAGCTTGGGACAGGGGATGGGCTACACCTTC.

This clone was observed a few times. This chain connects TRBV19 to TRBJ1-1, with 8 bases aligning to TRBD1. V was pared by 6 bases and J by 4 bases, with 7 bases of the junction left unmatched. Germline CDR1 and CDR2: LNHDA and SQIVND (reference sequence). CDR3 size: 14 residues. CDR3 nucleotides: TGTGCCAGTAGCCAGGGGGCAGGAATCACTGAAGCTTTCTTT. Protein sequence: CASSQGAGITEAFF.

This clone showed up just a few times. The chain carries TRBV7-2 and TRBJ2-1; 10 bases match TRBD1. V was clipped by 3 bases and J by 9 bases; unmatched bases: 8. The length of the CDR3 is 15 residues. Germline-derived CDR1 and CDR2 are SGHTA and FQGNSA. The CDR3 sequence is CASSFGDRGFREQFF. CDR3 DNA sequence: TGTGCCAGCAGCTTCGGGGACAGGGGTTTTCGTGAGCAGTTCTTC. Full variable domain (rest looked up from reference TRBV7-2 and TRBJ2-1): GAGVSQSPSNKVTEKGKDVELRCDPISGHTALYWYRQSLGQGLEFLIYFQGNSAPDKSGLPSDRFSAERTGGSVSTLTIQRTQQEDSAVYLCASSFGDRGFREQFFGPGTRLTVL.

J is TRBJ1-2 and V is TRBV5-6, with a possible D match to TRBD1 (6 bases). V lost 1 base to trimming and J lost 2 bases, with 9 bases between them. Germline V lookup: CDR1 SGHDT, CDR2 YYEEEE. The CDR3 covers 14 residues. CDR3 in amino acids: CASSLFRGNYGYTF. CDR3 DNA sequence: TGTGCCAGCAGCTTGTTCAGGGGAAACTATGGCTACACCTTC.

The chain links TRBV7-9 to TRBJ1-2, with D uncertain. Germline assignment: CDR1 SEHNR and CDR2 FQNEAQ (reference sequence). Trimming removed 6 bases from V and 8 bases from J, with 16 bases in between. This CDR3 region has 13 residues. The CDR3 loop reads CASSRPGGGGYTF. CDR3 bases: TGTGCCAGCAGTCGACCGGGAGGCGGGGGCTACACCTTC. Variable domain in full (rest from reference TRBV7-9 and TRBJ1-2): DTGVSQNPRHKITKRGQNVTFRCDPISEHNRLYWYRQTLGQGPEFLTYFQNEAQLEKSRLLSDRFSAERPKGSFSTLEIQRTEQGDSAMYLCASSRPGGGGYTFGSGTRLTVV.

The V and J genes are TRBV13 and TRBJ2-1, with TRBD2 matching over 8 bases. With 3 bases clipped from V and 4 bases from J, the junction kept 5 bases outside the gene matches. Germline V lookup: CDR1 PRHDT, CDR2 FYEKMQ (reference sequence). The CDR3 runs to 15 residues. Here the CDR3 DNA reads TGTGCCAGCAGCTTGACTAGCGAGCAGTACAATGAGCAGTTCTTC. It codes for CASSLTSEQYNEQFF.

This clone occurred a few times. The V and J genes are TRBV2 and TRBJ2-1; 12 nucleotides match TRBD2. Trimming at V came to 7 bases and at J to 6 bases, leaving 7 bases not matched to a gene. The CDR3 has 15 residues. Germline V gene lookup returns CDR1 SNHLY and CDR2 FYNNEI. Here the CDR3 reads CASTSGTSGFNEQFF. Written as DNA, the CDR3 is TGTGCCAGCACCTCTGGGACTAGCGGGTTCAATGAGCAGTTCTTC.

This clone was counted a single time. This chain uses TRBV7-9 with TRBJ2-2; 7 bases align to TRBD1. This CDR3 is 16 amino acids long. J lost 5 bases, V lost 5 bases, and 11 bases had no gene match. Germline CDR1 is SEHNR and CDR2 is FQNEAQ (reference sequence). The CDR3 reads CASSQSPTGMTGELFF. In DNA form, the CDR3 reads TGTGCCAGCAGCCAAAGCCCGACAGGGATGACCGGGGAGCTGTTTTTT.

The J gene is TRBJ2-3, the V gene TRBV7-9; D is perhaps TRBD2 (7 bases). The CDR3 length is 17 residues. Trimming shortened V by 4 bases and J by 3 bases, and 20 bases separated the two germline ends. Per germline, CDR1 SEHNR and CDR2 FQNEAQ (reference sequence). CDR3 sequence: CASSSRTRGAQTDTQYF. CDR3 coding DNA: TGTGCCAGCAGCTCCCGTACCCGGGGGGCCCAAACAGATACGCAGTATTTT.

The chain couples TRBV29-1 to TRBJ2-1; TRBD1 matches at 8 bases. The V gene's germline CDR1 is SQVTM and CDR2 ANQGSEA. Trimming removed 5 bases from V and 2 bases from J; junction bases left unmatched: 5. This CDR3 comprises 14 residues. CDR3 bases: TGCAGCGTTCCCGACAGGGGCACCTACAATGAGCAGTTCTTC. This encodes CSVPDRGTYNEQFF.

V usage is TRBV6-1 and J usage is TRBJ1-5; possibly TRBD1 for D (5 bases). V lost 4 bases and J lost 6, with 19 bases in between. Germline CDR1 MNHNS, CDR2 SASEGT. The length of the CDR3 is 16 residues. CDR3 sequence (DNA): TGTGCCAGCAGTGCGGGACCCGCGGATAGGCGTCAGCCCCAGCATTTT. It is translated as CASSAGPADRRQPQHF.